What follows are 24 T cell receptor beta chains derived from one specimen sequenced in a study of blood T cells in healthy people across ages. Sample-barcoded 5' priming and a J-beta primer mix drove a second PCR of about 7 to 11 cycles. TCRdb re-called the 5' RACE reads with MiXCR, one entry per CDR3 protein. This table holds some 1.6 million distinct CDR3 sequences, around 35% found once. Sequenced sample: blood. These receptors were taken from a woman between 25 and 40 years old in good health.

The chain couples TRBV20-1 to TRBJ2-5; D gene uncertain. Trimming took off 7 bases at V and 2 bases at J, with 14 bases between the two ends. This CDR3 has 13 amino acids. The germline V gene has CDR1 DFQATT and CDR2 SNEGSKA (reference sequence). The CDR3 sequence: CSVLAAHQETQYF. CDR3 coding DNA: TGCAGTGTCCTGGCGGCCCATCAAGAGACCCAGTACTTC.

The CDR3 DNA sequence: TGCAGTGCTAGAGCCCCGACAGGTACCCCTGGAGATCAGCCCCAGCATTTT. It translates to CSARAPTGTPGDQPQHF. The chain combines TRBV20-1 with TRBJ1-5; D perhaps matches TRBD1 (6 bases). Germline V CDR1 and CDR2: DFQATT, SNEGSKA (reference sequence). The CDR3 runs 17 residues. Between the trimmed V and J ends, which lost 1 base and 5 bases, there was a span of 21 bases.

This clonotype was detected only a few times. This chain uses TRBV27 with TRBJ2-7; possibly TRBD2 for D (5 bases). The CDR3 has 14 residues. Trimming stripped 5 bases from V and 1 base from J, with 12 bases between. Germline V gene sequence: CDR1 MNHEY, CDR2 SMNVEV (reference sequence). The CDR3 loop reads CASSPGILSYEQYF. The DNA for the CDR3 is TGTGCCAGCAGTCCGGGAATCCTTTCCTACGAGCAGTACTTC.

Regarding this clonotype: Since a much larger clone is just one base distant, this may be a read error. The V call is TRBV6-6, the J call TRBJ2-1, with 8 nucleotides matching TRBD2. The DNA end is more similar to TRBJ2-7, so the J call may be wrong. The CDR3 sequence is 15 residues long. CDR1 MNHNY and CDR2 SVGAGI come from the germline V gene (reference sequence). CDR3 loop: CASSPTSGDYNEQYF. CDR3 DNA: TGTGCCAGCAGTCCCACTAGCGGCGATTACAATGAGCAGTACTTC.

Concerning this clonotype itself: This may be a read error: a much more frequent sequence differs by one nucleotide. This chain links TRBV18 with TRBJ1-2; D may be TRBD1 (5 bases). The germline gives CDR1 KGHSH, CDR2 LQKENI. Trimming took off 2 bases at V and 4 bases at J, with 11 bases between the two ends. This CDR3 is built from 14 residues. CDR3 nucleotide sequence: TGTGCCAGCTCACCATCCAGGGACCGCTATGGCTACACCTTC. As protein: CASSPSRDRYGYTF. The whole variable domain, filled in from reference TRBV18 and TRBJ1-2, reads NAGVMQNPRHLVRRRGQEARLRCSPMKGHSHVYWYRQLPEEGLKFMVYLQKENIIDESGMPKERFSAEFPKEGPSILRIQQVVRGDSAAYFCASSPSRDRYGYTFGSGTRLTVV.

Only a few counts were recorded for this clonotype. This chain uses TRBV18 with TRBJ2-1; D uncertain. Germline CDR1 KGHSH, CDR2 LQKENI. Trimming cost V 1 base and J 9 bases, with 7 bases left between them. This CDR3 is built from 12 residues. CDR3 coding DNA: TGTGCCAGCTCACCACAGAACACTGAGCAGTTCTTC. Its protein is CASSPQNTEQFF.

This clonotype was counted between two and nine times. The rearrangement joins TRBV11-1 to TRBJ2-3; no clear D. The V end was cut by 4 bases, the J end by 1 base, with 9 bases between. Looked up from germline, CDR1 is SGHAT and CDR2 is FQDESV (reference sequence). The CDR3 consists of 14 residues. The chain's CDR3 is CASSSEYRTDTQYF. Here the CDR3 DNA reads TGTGCCAGCAGCTCAGAGTACCGCACAGATACGCAGTATTTT.

The CDR3 DNA sequence: TGTGCCAGCACCCCCCTCCAGCGGGGGCTCTTCTACAATGAGCAGTTCTTC. Translated: CASTPLQRGLFYNEQFF. This chain uses TRBV28 with TRBJ2-1; 8 nucleotides match TRBD2. Germline loops: CDR1 MDHEN, CDR2 SYDVKM. V shed 7 bases and J 3 bases; nucleotides not matched to a gene: 14. This CDR3 has 17 residues. Looking up the rest from reference TRBV28 and TRBJ2-1 gives the full variable domain: DVKVTQSSRYLVKRTGEKVFLECVQDMDHENMFWYRQDPGLGLRLIYFSYDVKMKEKGDIPEGYSVSREKKERFSLILESASTNQTSMYLCASTPLQRGLFYNEQFFGPGTRLTVL.

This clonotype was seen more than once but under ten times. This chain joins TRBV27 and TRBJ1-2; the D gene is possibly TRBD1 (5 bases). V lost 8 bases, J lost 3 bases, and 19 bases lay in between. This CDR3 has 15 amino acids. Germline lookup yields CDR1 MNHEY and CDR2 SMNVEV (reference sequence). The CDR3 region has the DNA TGTGCCAGCGGGATTAAAAGGGGTTTGGACTATGGCTACACCTTC. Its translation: CASGIKRGLDYGYTF.

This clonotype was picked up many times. DNA of the CDR3: TGTGCCACCAGCAGGGAAAAGGGGAACCTCTTAGGGACCCAGTACTTC. Encoded protein: CATSREKGNLLGTQYF. The chain uses TRBV15 and TRBJ2-5; weak D call: TRBD1 (5 bases). With 3 bases removed from V and 7 bases from J, the gap between germline ends came to 21 bases. The V gene's germline CDR1 is LNHNV and CDR2 YYDKDF (reference sequence). CDR3 length: 16 amino acids.

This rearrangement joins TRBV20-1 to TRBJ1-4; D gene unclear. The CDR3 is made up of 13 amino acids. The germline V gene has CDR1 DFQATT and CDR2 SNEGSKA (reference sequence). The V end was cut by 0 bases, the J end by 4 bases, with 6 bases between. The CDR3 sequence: CSARDIGNEKLFF. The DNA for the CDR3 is TGCAGTGCTAGAGATATCGGTAATGAAAAACTGTTTTTT.

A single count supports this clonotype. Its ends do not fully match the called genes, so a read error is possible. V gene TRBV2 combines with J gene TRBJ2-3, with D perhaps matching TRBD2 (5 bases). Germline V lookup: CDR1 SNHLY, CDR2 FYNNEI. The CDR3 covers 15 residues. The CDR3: CASTLFRSSGDTQYF. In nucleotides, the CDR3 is TGTGCTAGCACTTTATTTCGTAGCAGCGGAGATACGCAGTATTTT.

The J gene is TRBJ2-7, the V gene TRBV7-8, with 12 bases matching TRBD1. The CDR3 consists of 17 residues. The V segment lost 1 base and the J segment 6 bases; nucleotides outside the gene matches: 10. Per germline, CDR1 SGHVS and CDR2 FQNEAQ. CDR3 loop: CASSLGWLGQGASEQYF. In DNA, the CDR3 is TGTGCCAGCAGCTTAGGTTGGTTGGGACAGGGGGCGTCCGAGCAGTACTTC.

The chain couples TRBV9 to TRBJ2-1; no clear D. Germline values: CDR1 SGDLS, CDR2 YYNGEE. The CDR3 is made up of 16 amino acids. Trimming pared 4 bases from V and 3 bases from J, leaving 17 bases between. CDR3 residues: CASSPLRSGGYNEQFF. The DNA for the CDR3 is TGTGCCAGCAGCCCCCTCAGGTCTGGTGGCTACAATGAGCAGTTCTTC.

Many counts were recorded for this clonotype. This chain's CDR3 is CASSVFGGGATDTQYF. As DNA, the CDR3 is TGTGCCAGCAGCGTATTTGGCGGGGGGGCAACAGATACGCAGTATTTT. The chain couples TRBV9 to TRBJ2-3; TRBD2 matches at 9 bases. The CDR3 length is 16 residues. The V gene's germline CDR1 is SGDLS and CDR2 YYNGEE. Germline trimming cut 1 base from V and 3 bases from J; bases unmatched to any gene: 6.

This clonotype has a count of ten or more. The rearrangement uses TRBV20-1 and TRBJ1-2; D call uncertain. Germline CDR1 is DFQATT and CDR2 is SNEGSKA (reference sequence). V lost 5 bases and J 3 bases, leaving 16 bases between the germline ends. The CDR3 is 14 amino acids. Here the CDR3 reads CSAPRVWEDYGYTF. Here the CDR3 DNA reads TGCAGTGCTCCCAGAGTTTGGGAGGACTATGGCTACACCTTC.

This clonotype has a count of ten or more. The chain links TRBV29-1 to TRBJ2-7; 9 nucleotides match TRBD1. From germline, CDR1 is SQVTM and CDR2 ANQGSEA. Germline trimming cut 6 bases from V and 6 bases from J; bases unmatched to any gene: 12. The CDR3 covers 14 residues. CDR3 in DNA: TGCAGCGTCGGGACAGGGACGGCGAAGGGCGAGCAGTACTTC. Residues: CSVGTGTAKGEQYF.

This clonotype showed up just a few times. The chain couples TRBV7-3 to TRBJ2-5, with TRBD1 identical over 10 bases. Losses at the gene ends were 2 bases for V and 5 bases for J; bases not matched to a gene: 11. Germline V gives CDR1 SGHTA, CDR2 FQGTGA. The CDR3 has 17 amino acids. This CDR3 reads CASSLYGPGQGRETQYF. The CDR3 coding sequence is TGTGCCAGCAGCTTATACGGGCCGGGACAGGGGAGGGAGACCCAGTACTTC.

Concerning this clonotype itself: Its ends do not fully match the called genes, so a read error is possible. The CDR3 nucleotides are TGTGCCAGCAGTTTAGGGGGCTTGGTTGTTACTGAAAGACTGTTTTTT. This gives the protein CASSLGGLVVTERLFF. The rearrangement uses TRBV12-3 or TRBV12-4 and TRBJ1-4, with D tentatively TRBD1 (5 bases). The CDR3 runs 16 residues.

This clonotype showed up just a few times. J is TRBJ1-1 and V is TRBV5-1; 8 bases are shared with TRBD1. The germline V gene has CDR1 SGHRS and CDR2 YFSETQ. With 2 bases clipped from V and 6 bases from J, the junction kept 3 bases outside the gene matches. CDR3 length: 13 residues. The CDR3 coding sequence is TGCGCCAGCAGCTTCCAGGGGGCCGCTGAAGCTTTCTTT. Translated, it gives CASSFQGAAEAFF. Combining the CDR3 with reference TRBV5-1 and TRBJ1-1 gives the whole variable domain KAGVTQTPRYLIKTRGQQVTLSCSPISGHRSVSWYQQTPGQGLQFLFEYFSETQRNKGNFPGRFSGRQFSNSRSEMNVSTLELGDSALYLCASSFQGAAEAFFGQGTRLTVV.

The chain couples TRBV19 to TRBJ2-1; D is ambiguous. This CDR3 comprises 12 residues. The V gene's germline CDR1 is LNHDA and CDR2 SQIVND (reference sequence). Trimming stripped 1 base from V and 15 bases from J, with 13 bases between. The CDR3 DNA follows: TGTGCCAGTAGTATAGTCGCGGACCAGCGGTTCTTC. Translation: CASSIVADQRFF.

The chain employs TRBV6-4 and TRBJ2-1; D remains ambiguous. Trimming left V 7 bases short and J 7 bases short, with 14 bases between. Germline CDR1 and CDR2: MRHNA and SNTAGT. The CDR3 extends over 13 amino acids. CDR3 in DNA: TGTGCCAGCATAACGCGCCCCTGGAATGAGCAGTTCTTC. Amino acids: CASITRPWNEQFF.

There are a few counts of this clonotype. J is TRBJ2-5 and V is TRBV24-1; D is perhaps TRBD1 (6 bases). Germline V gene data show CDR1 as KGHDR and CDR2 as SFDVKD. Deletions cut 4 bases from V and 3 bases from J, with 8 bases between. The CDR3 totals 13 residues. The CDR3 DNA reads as TGTGCCACCAGTGACAGGGGTAAAGAGACCCAGTACTTC. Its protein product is CATSDRGKETQYF.

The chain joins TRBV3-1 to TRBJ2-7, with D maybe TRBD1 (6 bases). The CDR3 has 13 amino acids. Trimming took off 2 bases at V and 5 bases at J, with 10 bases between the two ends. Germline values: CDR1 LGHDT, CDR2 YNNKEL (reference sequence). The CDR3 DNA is TGTGCCAGCAGCCAATCCGGGACAAACGAGCAGTACTTC. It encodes CASSQSGTNEQYF.